Listed below are T cell receptor beta chains from one sample, sequenced in a study of blood T cell repertoires in COVID-19. The method was immunoSEQ multiplex PCR; TCRdb's version includes in-frame clones alone and lacks a portion of them. Among about 300,000 clones listed, 80% to 90% were seen once. Sequencing used PBMCs or T cells enriched from blood (not recorded which). These receptor sequences come from a man in his thirties or forties who had recovered from COVID-19. CDR3s include the opening cysteine and the closing phenylalanine or tryptophan. Fields, in order: clone size, J gene, CDR3 length, D gene, V gene, CDR3 protein, CDR3 DNA. A D gene is named only where the DNA matches it firmly. Some rows mark clone size as missing; the rest say once, few, many or name a class of expanded clone.

size: few; J: TRBJ1-4; length: 18; D: TRBD1; V: TRBV5-6; CDR3: CASSQNRDRGTTNEKLFF; DNA: TGTGCCAGCAGCCAGAACCGGGACAGGGGGACAACTAATGAAAAACTGTTTTTT
size: -; J: TRBJ2-7; length: 16; D: -; V: TRBV5-6; CDR3: CASSFQTEPHPYEQYF; DNA: TGTGCCAGCAGCTTCCAAACTGAACCTCACCCCTACGAGCAGTACTTC
size: -; J: TRBJ2-7; length: 16; D: TRBD1; V: TRBV7-2; CDR3: CASSLAGTGGIYEQYF; DNA: TGTGCCAGCAGCTTAGCCGGGACAGGGGGAATCTACGAGCAGTACTTC
size: few; J: TRBJ2-3; length: 15; D: TRBD1; V: TRBV7-8; CDR3: CASSWGQGTTDTQYF; DNA: TGTGCCAGCAGCTGGGGACAGGGGACCACAGATACGCAGTATTTT
size: -; J: TRBJ1-1; length: 16; D: TRBD1; V: TRBV5-1; CDR3: CASSLTGALGDTEAFF; DNA: TGCGCCAGCAGCTTGACAGGGGCCCTTGGAGACACTGAAGCTTTCTTT
size: -; J: TRBJ1-2; length: 15; D: TRBD1; V: TRBV27; CDR3: CASSPPGQGVYGYTF; DNA: TGTGCCAGCAGTCCACCGGGACAGGGTGTGTATGGCTACACCTTC
size: -; J: TRBJ1-1; length: 13; D: -; V: TRBV9; CDR3: CASSPRGQTEAFF; DNA: TGTGCCAGCAGCCCTCGAGGGCAGACTGAAGCTTTCTTT
size: -; J: TRBJ1-2; length: 12; D: TRBD1; V: TRBV19; CDR3: CAIKGQGDGYTF; DNA: TGTGCCATCAAGGGGCAGGGGGATGGCTACACCTTC
size: -; J: TRBJ1-6; length: 16; D: -; V: TRBV7-6; CDR3: CASSLGFGQGNSPLHF; DNA: TGTGCCAGCAGCTTAGGGTTTGGTCAGGGGAATTCACCCCTCCACTTT
size: -; J: TRBJ2-3; length: 15; D: TRBD1; V: TRBV5-1; CDR3: CASSLGQGAPDTQYF; DNA: TGCGCCAGCAGCTTGGGTCAGGGGGCCCCAGATACGCAGTATTTT
size: -; J: TRBJ2-1; length: 15; D: -; V: TRBV18; CDR3: CASSPPGTPNNEQFF; DNA: TGTGCCAGCTCACCCCCCGGGACACCTAACAATGAGCAGTTCTTC
size: -; J: TRBJ1-3; length: 14; D: -; V: TRBV2; CDR3: CASTSRQTGNTIYF; DNA: TGTGCCAGCACCTCTAGACAGACCGGAAACACCATATATTTT
size: -; J: TRBJ1-6; length: 15; D: TRBD1; V: TRBV5-6; CDR3: CASGLDAGGLAPLHF; DNA: TGTGCCAGCGGCTTGGATGCAGGGGGCTTGGCACCCCTCCACTTT
size: -; J: TRBJ2-1; length: 15; D: TRBD2; V: TRBV7-9; CDR3: CASSSLRGVANEQFF; DNA: TGTGCCAGCAGCTCCCTTCGGGGGGTGGCGAATGAGCAGTTCTTC
size: -; J: TRBJ2-2; length: 15; D: TRBD1; V: TRBV7-6; CDR3: CASSLARTGAGELFF; DNA: TGTGCCAGCAGCTTAGCTAGGACAGGGGCCGGGGAGCTGTTTTTT
size: -; J: TRBJ1-5; length: 13; D: -; V: TRBV19; CDR3: CASSRGGAQPQHF; DNA: TGTGCCAGTAGTCGGGGGGGAGCTCAGCCCCAGCATTTT
size: -; J: TRBJ2-7; length: 15; D: TRBD2; V: TRBV9; CDR3: CASSVGPSGSYEQYF; DNA: TGTGCCAGCAGCGTAGGGCCTAGCGGCTCCTACGAGCAGTACTTC
size: once; J: TRBJ1-6; length: 12; D: -; V: TRBV2; CDR3: CASRDGVVALHF; DNA: TGTGCCAGCAGGGACGGGGTGGTGGCCCTCCACTTT
size: -; J: TRBJ1-2; length: 12; D: -; V: TRBV9; CDR3: CASVAGLYGYTF; DNA: TGTGCCAGCGTCGCAGGGCTCTATGGCTACACCTTC
size: -; J: TRBJ2-2; length: 16; D: -; V: TRBV2; CDR3: CASLNRGAGGTGELFF; DNA: TGTGCCAGCTTAAACCGGGGAGCTGGCGGCACCGGGGAGCTGTTTTTT
size: -; J: TRBJ2-7; length: 13; D: TRBD1; V: TRBV2; CDR3: CASSGDRVSEQYF; DNA: TGTGCCAGCAGTGGAGACAGGGTGAGCGAGCAGTACTTC
size: -; J: TRBJ1-1; length: 12; D: -; V: TRBV7-8; CDR3: CASSFRQGIAFF; DNA: TGTGCCAGCAGCTTTCGGCAGGGGATAGCTTTCTTT
size: -; J: TRBJ2-7; length: 16; D: TRBD1; V: TRBV7-9; CDR3: CASSLAWGTGGYEQYF; DNA: TGTGCCAGCAGCTTAGCGTGGGGGACAGGGGGCTACGAGCAGTACTTC
size: once; J: TRBJ2-5; length: 16; D: -; V: TRBV19; CDR3: CASSIAPSRAEETQYF; DNA: TGTGCCAGTAGTATAGCCCCCAGCAGGGCCGAAGAGACCCAGTACTTC
size: -; J: TRBJ1-3; length: 16; D: -; V: TRBV5-1; CDR3: CASSLDRVAGGNTIYF; DNA: TGCGCCAGCAGCTTGGACAGGGTTGCTGGTGGAAACACCATATATTTT
size: -; J: TRBJ2-6; length: 17; D: TRBD1; V: TRBV9; CDR3: CASSGRDRGLGANVLTF; DNA: TGTGCCAGCAGCGGCCGGGACAGGGGGCTCGGGGCCAACGTCCTGACTTTC
size: -; J: TRBJ1-6; length: 12; D: -; V: TRBV7-8; CDR3: CASSFRSSPLHF; DNA: TGTGCCAGCAGCTTCCGAAGCTCACCCCTCCACTTT
size: -; J: TRBJ2-5; length: 18; D: TRBD1; V: TRBV6-4; CDR3: CASSDWQGDTRIQETQYF; DNA: TGTGCCAGCAGTGACTGGCAGGGGGATACACGAATACAAGAGACCCAGTACTTC
size: -; J: TRBJ2-3; length: 15; D: -; V: TRBV30; CDR3: CAWSFGQPSTDTQYF; DNA: TGTGCCTGGAGTTTCGGACAGCCTAGCACAGATACGCAGTATTTT
size: -; J: TRBJ1-3; length: 13; D: -; V: TRBV29-1; CDR3: CSAAAGKGNTIYF; DNA: TGCAGCGCCGCAGCAGGGAAGGGAAACACCATATATTTT
size: few; J: TRBJ2-4; length: 14; D: -; V: TRBV6-5; CDR3: CASSYAVTGFTQYF; DNA: TGTGCCAGCAGTTACGCCGTAACAGGTTTCACTCAGTACTTC
size: -; J: TRBJ2-5; length: 14; D: TRBD1; V: TRBV7-9; CDR3: CASSFTGGAETQYF; DNA: TGTGCCAGCAGCTTTACAGGGGGCGCAGAGACCCAGTACTTC
size: -; J: TRBJ1-2; length: 14; D: TRBD1; V: TRBV29-1; CDR3: CSVDGGQGAGGYTF; DNA: TGCAGCGTTGATGGGGGACAGGGGGCGGGCGGCTACACCTTC
size: -; J: TRBJ1-2; length: 18; D: TRBD1; V: TRBV7-2; CDR3: CASSLGLRRGMTNYGYTF; DNA: TGTGCCAGCAGCTTAGGATTGCGCAGGGGGATGACTAACTATGGCTACACCTTC
size: -; J: TRBJ2-7; length: 17; D: TRBD1; V: TRBV30; CDR3: CAWSVSRSGTELYEQYF; DNA: TGTGCCTGGAGTGTAAGTAGGTCCGGGACAGAACTTTACGAGCAGTACTTC
size: -; J: TRBJ2-1; length: 13; D: -; V: TRBV4-1; CDR3: CASSQYRVDEQFF; DNA: TGCGCCAGCAGCCAATACAGGGTTGATGAGCAGTTCTTC
size: -; J: TRBJ2-3; length: 15; D: -; V: TRBV5-5; CDR3: CASSFRTSSTDTQYF; DNA: TGTGCCAGCAGCTTCCGGACATCTAGCACAGATACGCAGTATTTT
size: -; J: TRBJ1-2; length: 13; D: -; V: TRBV7-2; CDR3: CASSLSEMRGYTF; DNA: TGTGCCAGCAGCTTATCGGAGATGAGAGGCTACACCTTC
size: -; J: TRBJ1-3; length: 16; D: -; V: TRBV4-2; CDR3: CASSQGRPNSGNTIYF; DNA: TGTGCCAGCAGCCAGGGGAGACCTAACTCTGGAAACACCATATATTTT
size: -; J: TRBJ2-7; length: 11; D: -; V: TRBV9; CDR3: CASSPGGAQYF; DNA: TGTGCCAGCAGCCCCGGGGGTGCGCAGTACTTC
size: -; J: TRBJ2-3; length: 19; D: TRBD2; V: TRBV9; CDR3: CASSVGTSGGGPFSDTQYF; DNA: TGTGCCAGCAGCGTTGGAACTAGCGGGGGTGGCCCCTTTTCAGATACGCAGTATTTT
size: -; J: TRBJ1-1; length: 14; D: -; V: TRBV27; CDR3: CASSNRQSGTEAFF; DNA: TGTGCCAGCAGTAACCGACAGTCGGGCACTGAAGCTTTCTTT
size: -; J: TRBJ1-1; length: 15; D: -; V: TRBV7-2; CDR3: CASSHRGFLDTEAFF; DNA: TGTGCCAGCAGCCACCGGGGGTTCTTGGACACTGAAGCTTTCTTT
size: -; J: TRBJ1-2; length: 15; D: TRBD1; V: TRBV5-1; CDR3: CASSAVTGTGLGYTF; DNA: TGCGCCAGCAGCGCGGTAACCGGGACAGGGCTCGGCTACACCTTC
size: -; J: TRBJ2-2; length: 17; D: -; V: TRBV27; CDR3: CASSLYWRRPNTGELFF; DNA: TGTGCCAGCAGTTTATATTGGAGACGGCCGAACACCGGGGAGCTGTTTTTT
size: -; J: TRBJ2-5; length: 11; D: -; V: TRBV5-4; CDR3: CASSFEETQYF; DNA: TGTGCCAGCAGCTTTGAGGAGACCCAGTACTTC
size: -; J: TRBJ2-2; length: 14; D: -; V: TRBV5-1; CDR3: CASSLAGNTGELFF; DNA: TGCGCCAGCAGCTTGGCAGGGAACACCGGGGAGCTGTTTTTT
size: -; J: TRBJ1-2; length: 12; D: -; V: TRBV3-1/TRBV3-2; CDR3: CASSHDRNGYTF; DNA: TGTGCCAGCAGCCACGACAGGAATGGCTACACCTTC
size: -; J: TRBJ2-7; length: 15; D: TRBD1; V: TRBV6-2/TRBV6-3; CDR3: CASSYRQGSTYEQYF; DNA: TGTGCCAGCAGTTATCGACAGGGGTCTACCTACGAGCAGTACTTC
size: -; J: TRBJ2-5; length: 16; D: TRBD2; V: TRBV2; CDR3: CASSESSGGGPLAQYF; DNA: TGTGCCAGCAGTGAATCAAGCGGCGGGGGGCCCCTGGCCCAGTACTTC
size: few; J: TRBJ2-7; length: 16; D: -; V: TRBV7-6; CDR3: CASSIVLAGASYEQYF; DNA: TGTGCCAGCAGCATAGTATTGGCAGGGGCGTCCTACGAGCAGTACTTC